One T cell receptor beta chain is described in this entry. Its antigen has not been determined. Base quality data are lacking; no much larger clone is found one base away. This record belongs to a study of cytomegalovirus exposure and HLA in healthy donors (dated by TCRdb to the late 2010s). Regarding the study in general: A later analysis indicated that the 95 to 150 validation repertoires were generated on the platform also employed for the 720 or so repertoires of the first cohort. The study aimed to test whether cataloging public T cell receptors could reveal signatures of past pathogen exposure. Along with the roughly 700-subject first cohort, a separate validation cohort of about 110 different subjects was used. The study combined high-throughput TCR immunosequencing, statistical association of individual TCRs with disease status, and machine learning to predict cytomegalovirus infection status. General conclusions and limits of the study: The study listed 164 TCR beta chains as associated with cytomegalovirus. In a later analysis, TCRs clustered in the first cohort were found to also tend to co-occur in the 110 or so validation repertoires, with approximately 94% of cluster scores above 0. It was suggested by the authors that the approach could potentially be generalized to other disease states and immunological phenotypes. Across donors, most TCR sequences were observed very rarely, whereas some public TCRs were present in many individuals. In both the original and validation cohorts, the classifier was reported to diagnose cytomegalovirus status with high specificity and sensitivity. The validation cohort had no HLA typing available for a later analysis, so co-occurrence within that cohort was assessed over all 120 or so repertoires. In vitro tests confirmed that a few of the cytomegalovirus-associated TCR beta chains recognize cytomegalovirus antigens.

Libraries were prepared through the immunoSEQ multiplex PCR assay. Regarding the original processing steps: To diagnose cytomegalovirus status from the catalog of TCR beta chain sequences, a statistical classification framework was built. TCRdb holds this immuneACCESS table with in-frame rearrangements only. Some clones are missing; in checked studies, unresolved V genes explain under half, and the rest has no known cause. That table furnishes V, J and clone size, whereas the DNA furnished D and trimming. In this sample the table shows about 83,000 clones, about 96% of which occur a single time. The ten largest clonotypes hold about 1.3% of the sample. The CDR1 and CDR2 encoded by the germline V gene are SGDLS and YYNGEE. The CDR3 sequence holds 15 residues, the cysteine and phenylalanine included. Solely the CDR3 DNA is kept, with 45 bases framed from the first base. V is cut back by 0 bases and J by 5 bases, with 4 bases in the junction unmatched.

Separate from the approximately 700-subject first cohort, the validation cohort of 95 to 150 subjects was the group to which the donors belonged. Specimen: PBMCs. The chain uses TRBV9 and TRBJ2-2; 7 central bases correspond to TRBD2. The receptor was isolated from a young woman in good health and CMV-seronegative. The CDR3 protein sequence reads: CASSVELASTGELFF. The DNA sequence is given as TGTGCCAGCAGCGTAGAACTAGCGAGTACCGGGGAGCTGTTTTTT. With the portions outside the CDR3 filled from the reference TRBV9 and TRBJ2-2 genes, the complete variable region becomes DSGVTQTPKHLITATGQRVTLRCSPRSGDLSVYWYQQSLDQGLQFLIQYYNGEERAKGNILERFSAQQFPDLHSELNLSSLELGDSALYFCASSVELASTGELFFGEGSRLTVL.